This T cell receptor (beta chain) stems from a study of read filtering for tumor transcriptome and immune sequencing. Study details: Revised staging placed eight or nine patients in R-ISS I, 15 to 20 in II, over 5 in III. After DNase treatment, RNA was made into whole-transcriptome libraries. Study-wide points: Even smaller IR-seq throughput identified most shared clonotypes. Single-read clonotypes: about 82% of IR-seq clonotypes (about 3.5% of reads), roughly 70% of RNA-seq clonotypes (around 45% of reads).

This clonotype was seen many times. Its antigen is still unknown. Molecular barcoded adaptors covering alpha/delta and beta/gamma chains were used on approximately 400 ng RNA. TCRdb reprocessed the reads with MiXCR, giving one entry per CDR3 protein. This table has nearly 60,000 distinct CDR3 sequences, about 12% appearing once. The germline V gene encodes CDR1 SGHTA and CDR2 FQGNSA. The CDR3 consists of 16 residues. With 6 bases removed from V and 4 bases from J, the gap between germline ends came to 18 bases. The chain recombines TRBV7-2 with TRBJ2-2, with a weak D call TRBD2 (6 bases). Sequencing used a population of CD138-negative cells sorted from bone marrow. This TCR derives from a donor aged 40 or older with multiple myeloma. CDR3 sequence reads: CASRTLSLAPTGELFF. The CDR3 DNA is TGTGCCAGCAGAACCCTTAGCCTAGCGCCCACCGGGGAGCTGTTTTTT.